This T cell receptor (beta chain) was observed in a study of regulatory T cells in long-lasting Graves disease. This clonotype was counted a few times. Assembly of TCR beta libraries relied on iRepertoire HTBI primers together with Arm-PCR of CDR3 regions. TCRdb recomputed calls from the multiplex PCR reads with MiXCR, one row per CDR3 protein. The sample yields around 500,000 distinct CDR3 sequences, around 11% seen once. The germline V gene has CDR1 DFQATT and CDR2 SNEGSKA (reference sequence). The CDR3 loop spans 16 amino acids. The junction had 14 bases not matched to a gene; V was cut back by 6 bases and J by 0 bases. Time point defined: newly diagnosed GD, antithyroid drugs for less than 3 months. Preparation of the TCR library used RNA extracted from PBMCs. Peripheral blood, at 7.5 to 9 milliliters, went into EDTA tubes. These data also formed part of another study, on T cells in Graves' hyperthyroidism and ophthalmopathy.

This receptor was identified in a woman aged 25 to 39 with Graves disease. V and J are TRBV20-1 and TRBJ2-7; 7 nucleotides match TRBD1. This specimen was peripheral blood mononuclear cells (PBMCs), taken at new diagnosis, from a patient treated with antithyroid drugs. CDR3 residues: CSAIIWDSYYSYEQYF. As DNA, the CDR3 is TGCAGTGCCATTATCTGGGACAGCTACTACTCCTACGAGCAGTACTTC.